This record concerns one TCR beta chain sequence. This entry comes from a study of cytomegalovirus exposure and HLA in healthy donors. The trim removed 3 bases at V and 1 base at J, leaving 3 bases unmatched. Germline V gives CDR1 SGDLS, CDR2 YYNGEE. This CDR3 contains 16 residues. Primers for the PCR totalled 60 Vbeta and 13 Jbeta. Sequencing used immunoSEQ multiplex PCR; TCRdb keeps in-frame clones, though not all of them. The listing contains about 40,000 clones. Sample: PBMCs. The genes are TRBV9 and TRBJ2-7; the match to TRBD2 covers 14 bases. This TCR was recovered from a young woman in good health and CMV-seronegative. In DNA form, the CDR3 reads TGTGCCAGCAGCGAGGGACTAGCGGGGGAATCCTACGAGCAGTACTTC. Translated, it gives CASSEGLAGESYEQYF.